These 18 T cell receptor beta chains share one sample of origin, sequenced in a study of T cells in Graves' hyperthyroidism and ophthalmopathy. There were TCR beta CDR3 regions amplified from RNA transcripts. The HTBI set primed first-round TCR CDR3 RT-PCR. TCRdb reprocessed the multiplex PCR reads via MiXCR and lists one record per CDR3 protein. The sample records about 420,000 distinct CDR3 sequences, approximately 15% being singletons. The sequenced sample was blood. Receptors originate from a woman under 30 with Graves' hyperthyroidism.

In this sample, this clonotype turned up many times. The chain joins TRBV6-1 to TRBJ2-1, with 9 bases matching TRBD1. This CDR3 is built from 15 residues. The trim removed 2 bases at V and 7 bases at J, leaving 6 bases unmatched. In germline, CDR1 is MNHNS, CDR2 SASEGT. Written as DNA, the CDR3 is TGTGCCAGCAGTGAAACGGGACAGGGTGGGAATGAGCAGTTCTTC. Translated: CASSETGQGGNEQFF.

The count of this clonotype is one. The CDR3 sequence is CASTPYGTSSYNEQFF. For the CDR3, the DNA is TGTGCCAGCACACCTTACGGGACTAGCTCCTACAATGAGCAGTTCTTC. V gene TRBV12-3 or TRBV12-4 combines with J gene TRBJ2-1; TRBD2 aligns across 8 bases. This CDR3 contains 16 residues. Unmatched junction bases numbered 8, after V lost 7 bases and J lost 0 bases.

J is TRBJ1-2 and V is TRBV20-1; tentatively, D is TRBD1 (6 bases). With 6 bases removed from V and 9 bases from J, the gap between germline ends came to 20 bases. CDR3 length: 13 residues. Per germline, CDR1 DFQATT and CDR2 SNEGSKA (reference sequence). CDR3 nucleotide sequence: TGCAGTGCCCTACACCTGGGACAATATAGCTACACCTTC. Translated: CSALHLGQYSYTF.

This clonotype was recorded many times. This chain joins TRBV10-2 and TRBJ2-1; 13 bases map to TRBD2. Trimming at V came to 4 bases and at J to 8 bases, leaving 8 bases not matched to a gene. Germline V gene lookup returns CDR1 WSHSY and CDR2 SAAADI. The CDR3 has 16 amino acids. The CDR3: CASSAAGTSGIDEQFF. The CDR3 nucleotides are TGCGCCAGCAGTGCGGCCGGGACTAGCGGGATCGATGAGCAGTTCTTC.

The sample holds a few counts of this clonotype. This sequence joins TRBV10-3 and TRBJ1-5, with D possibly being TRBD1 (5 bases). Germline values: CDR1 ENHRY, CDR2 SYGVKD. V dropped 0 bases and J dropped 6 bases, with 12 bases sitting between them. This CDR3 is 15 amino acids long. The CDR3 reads CAISESGGAGQPQHF. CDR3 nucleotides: TGTGCCATCAGTGAGTCGGGAGGGGCTGGTCAGCCCCAGCATTTT.

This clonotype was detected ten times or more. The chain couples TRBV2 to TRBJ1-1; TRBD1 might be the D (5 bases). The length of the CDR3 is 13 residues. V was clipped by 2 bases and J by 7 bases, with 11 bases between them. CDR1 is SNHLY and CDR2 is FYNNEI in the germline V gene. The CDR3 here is CASSELGGVEAFF. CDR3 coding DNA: TGTGCCAGCAGTGAATTGGGGGGAGTTGAAGCTTTCTTT.

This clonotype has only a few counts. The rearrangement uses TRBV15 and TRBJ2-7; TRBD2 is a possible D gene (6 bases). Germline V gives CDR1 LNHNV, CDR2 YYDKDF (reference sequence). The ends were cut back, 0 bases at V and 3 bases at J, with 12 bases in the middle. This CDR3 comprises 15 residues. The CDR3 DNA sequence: TGTGCCACCAGCAGAGAATCCGGTAGCGGCTACGAGCAGTACTTC. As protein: CATSRESGSGYEQYF. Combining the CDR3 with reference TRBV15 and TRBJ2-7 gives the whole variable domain DAMVIQNPRYQVTQFGKPVTLSCSQTLNHNVMYWYQQKSSQAPKLLFHYYDKDFNNEADTPDNFQSRRPNTSFCFLDIRSPGLGDTAMYLCATSRESGSGYEQYFGPGTRLTVT.

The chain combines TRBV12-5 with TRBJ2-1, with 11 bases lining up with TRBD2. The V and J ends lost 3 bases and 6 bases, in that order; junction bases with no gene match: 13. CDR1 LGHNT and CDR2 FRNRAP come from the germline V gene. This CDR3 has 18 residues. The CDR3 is CASGFIVTSGSGVNEQFF. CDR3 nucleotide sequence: TGTGCTAGTGGTTTTATCGTCACTAGCGGGAGCGGGGTCAATGAGCAGTTCTTC.

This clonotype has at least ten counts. In nucleotides, the CDR3 is TGCGCCAGCAGGGGGGTCTCAGGGTACGCGAACACCGGGGAGCTGTTTTTT. Protein sequence: CASRGVSGYANTGELFF. V gene TRBV5-1 combines with J gene TRBJ2-2; D is possibly TRBD1 or TRBD2 (5 bases each). The V end lost 5 bases, the J end lost 0 bases, and 17 bases lay between the germline ends. Germline loops: CDR1 SGHRS, CDR2 YFSETQ. The CDR3 is 17 residues long.

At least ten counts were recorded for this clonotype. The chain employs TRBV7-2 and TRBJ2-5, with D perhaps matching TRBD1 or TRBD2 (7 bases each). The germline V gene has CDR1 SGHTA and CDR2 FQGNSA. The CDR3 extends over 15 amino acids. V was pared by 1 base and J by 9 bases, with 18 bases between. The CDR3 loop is CASSLEGRGGLAQYF. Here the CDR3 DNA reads TGTGCCAGCAGCTTAGAGGGCAGGGGGGGACTTGCCCAGTACTTC. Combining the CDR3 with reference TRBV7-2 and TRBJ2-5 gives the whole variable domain GAGVSQSPSNKVTEKGKDVELRCDPISGHTALYWYRQSLGQGLEFLIYFQGNSAPDKSGLPSDRFSAERTGGSVSTLTIQRTQQEDSAVYLCASSLEGRGGLAQYFGPGTRLLVL.

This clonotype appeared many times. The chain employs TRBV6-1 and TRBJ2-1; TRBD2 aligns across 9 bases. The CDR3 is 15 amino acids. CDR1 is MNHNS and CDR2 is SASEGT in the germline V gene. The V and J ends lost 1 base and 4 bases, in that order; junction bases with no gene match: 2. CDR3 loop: CASSEGGGDYNEQFF. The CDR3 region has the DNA TGTGCCAGCAGTGAAGGCGGGGGGGATTACAATGAGCAGTTCTTC.

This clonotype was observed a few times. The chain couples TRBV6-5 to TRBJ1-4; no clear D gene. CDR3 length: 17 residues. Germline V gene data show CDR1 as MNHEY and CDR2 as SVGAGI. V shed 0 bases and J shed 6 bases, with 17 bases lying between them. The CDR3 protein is CASSYSMRFGRDEKLFF. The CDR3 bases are TGTGCCAGCAGTTACTCGATGCGTTTCGGGCGTGATGAAAAACTGTTTTTT.

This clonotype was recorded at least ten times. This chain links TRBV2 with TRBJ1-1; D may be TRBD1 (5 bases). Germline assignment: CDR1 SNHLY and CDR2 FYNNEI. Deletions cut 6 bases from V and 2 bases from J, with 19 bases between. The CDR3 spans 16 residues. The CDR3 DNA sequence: TGTGCCAGCAGAGAGGGGTCTCGTGGGGCCAACACTGAAGCTTTCTTT. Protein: CASREGSRGANTEAFF.

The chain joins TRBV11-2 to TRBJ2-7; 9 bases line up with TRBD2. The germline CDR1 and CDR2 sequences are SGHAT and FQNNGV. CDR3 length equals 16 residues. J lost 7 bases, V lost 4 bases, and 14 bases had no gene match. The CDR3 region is CASSSLLVAGVGEQYF. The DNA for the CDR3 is TGTGCCAGCAGCTCCCTCTTAGTAGCGGGAGTGGGAGAGCAGTACTTC.

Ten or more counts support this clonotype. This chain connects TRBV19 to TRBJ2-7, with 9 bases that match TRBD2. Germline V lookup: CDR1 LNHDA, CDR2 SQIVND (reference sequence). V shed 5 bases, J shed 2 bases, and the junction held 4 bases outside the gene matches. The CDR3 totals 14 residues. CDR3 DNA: TGTGCCAGTAGTCGGGCTAGCGGGACCTACGAGCAGTACTTC. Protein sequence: CASSRASGTYEQYF.

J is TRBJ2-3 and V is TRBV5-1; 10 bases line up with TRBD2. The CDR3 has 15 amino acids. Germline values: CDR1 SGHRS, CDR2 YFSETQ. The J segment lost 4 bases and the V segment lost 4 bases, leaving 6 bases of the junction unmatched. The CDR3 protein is CASSDTSGTADTQYF. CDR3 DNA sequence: TGCGCCAGCAGCGACACTAGCGGGACCGCAGATACGCAGTATTTT.

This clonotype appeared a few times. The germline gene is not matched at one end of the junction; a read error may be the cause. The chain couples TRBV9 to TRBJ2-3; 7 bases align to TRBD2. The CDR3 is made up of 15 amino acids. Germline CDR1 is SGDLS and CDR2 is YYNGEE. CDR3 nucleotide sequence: TGTGCCACCAGCCCTAGCGGTACTAGCACAGATACGCAGTATTTT. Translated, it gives CATSPSGTSTDTQYF.

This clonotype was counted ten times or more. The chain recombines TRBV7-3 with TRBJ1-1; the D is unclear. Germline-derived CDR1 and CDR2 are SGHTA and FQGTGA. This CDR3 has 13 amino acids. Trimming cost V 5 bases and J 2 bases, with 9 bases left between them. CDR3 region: CASSRTVNTEAFF. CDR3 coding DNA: TGTGCCAGCAGCCGCACAGTTAACACTGAAGCTTTCTTT.